The sequence of this T cell receptor (beta chain) was determined in a study of blood T cell repertoires in COVID-19. Study in general: Sites in the United States, Italy and Spain provided acute and convalescent COVID-19 samples. T cells, B-cell-depleted T cells, or PBMCs supplied cDNA or gDNA.

Original analysis: Using reference gene primer amplification, nucleated cell counts were estimated. Here immunoSEQ multiplex PCR was the method, and the copy in TCRdb shows in-frame clones only, minus some. For V, J and clone size, that table is used; D and trimming come from the DNA. The table records about 240,000 clones, roughly four fifths of them present only once. The CDR3 is 18 amino acids. The V gene lost 1 base and the J gene lost 1 base, with 19 bases spanning the gap. Germline CDR1 reads SGHDT; CDR2 reads YYEEEE. The chain carries TRBV5-6 and TRBJ2-3; possibly TRBD1 for D (5 bases). The sequenced sample consisted of peripheral blood. The TCR was taken from an older woman with active or convalescent COVID-19. The CDR3 reads CASSLFADQLGGTDTQYF. In nucleotides, the CDR3 is TGTGCCAGCAGCTTGTTCGCGGACCAGCTAGGGGGCACAGATACGCAGTATTTT.